This T cell receptor beta chain is drawn from a study of cytomegalovirus exposure and HLA in healthy donors. Study summary: Genotyping of 430 or so donors showed that about 79% belonged to the Caucasian-associated ancestry cluster. General observations from the study: There were about 160 TCR beta chains listed as cytomegalovirus-associated. In a later analysis, donors in an Asian-associated ancestry cluster reportedly had fewer N-insertions in productive TCRs than the cohort mean.

Regarding this clone: Its antigen is as yet unknown.

It was with 60 Vbeta and 13 Jbeta primers that the PCR ran. The assay was immunoSEQ multiplex PCR, and TCRdb's table has in-frame clones only and misses some. The profile shows about 190,000 clones, just under 75% of them singletons. This CDR3 has 15 amino acids. V lost 5 bases, J lost 3 bases, and 14 bases lay in between. Germline CDR1 reads PRHDT; CDR2 reads FYEKMQ (reference sequence). This TCR derives from a woman aged 25 to 39 in good health and CMV-seropositive. V gene TRBV13 combines with J gene TRBJ2-4, with a possible D match to TRBD1 (5 bases). Material: PBMCs. This CDR3 is CASSPGRGSKNIQYF. In nucleotides, the CDR3 is TGTGCCAGCAGCCCCGGTAGGGGCAGCAAAAACATTCAGTACTTC.